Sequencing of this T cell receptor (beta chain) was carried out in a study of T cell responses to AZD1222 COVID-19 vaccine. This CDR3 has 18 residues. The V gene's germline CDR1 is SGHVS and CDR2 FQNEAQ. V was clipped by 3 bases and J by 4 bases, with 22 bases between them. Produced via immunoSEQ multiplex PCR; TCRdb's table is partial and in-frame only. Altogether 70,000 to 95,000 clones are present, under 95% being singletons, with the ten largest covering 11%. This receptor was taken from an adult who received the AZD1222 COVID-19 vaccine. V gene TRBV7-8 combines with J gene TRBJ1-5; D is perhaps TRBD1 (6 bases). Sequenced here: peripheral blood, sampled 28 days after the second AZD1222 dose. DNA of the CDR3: TGTGCCAGCAGCTTCATGAACAGGGTGGCAGGGAAAAATCAGCCCCAGCATTTT. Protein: CASSFMNRVAGKNQPQHF. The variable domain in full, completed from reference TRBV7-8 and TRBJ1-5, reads GAGVSQSPRYKVAKRGQDVALRCDPISGHVSLFWYQQALGQGPEFLTYFQNEAQLDKSGLPSDRFFAERPEGSVSTLKIQRTQQEDSAVYLCASSFMNRVAGKNQPQHFGDGTRLSIL.